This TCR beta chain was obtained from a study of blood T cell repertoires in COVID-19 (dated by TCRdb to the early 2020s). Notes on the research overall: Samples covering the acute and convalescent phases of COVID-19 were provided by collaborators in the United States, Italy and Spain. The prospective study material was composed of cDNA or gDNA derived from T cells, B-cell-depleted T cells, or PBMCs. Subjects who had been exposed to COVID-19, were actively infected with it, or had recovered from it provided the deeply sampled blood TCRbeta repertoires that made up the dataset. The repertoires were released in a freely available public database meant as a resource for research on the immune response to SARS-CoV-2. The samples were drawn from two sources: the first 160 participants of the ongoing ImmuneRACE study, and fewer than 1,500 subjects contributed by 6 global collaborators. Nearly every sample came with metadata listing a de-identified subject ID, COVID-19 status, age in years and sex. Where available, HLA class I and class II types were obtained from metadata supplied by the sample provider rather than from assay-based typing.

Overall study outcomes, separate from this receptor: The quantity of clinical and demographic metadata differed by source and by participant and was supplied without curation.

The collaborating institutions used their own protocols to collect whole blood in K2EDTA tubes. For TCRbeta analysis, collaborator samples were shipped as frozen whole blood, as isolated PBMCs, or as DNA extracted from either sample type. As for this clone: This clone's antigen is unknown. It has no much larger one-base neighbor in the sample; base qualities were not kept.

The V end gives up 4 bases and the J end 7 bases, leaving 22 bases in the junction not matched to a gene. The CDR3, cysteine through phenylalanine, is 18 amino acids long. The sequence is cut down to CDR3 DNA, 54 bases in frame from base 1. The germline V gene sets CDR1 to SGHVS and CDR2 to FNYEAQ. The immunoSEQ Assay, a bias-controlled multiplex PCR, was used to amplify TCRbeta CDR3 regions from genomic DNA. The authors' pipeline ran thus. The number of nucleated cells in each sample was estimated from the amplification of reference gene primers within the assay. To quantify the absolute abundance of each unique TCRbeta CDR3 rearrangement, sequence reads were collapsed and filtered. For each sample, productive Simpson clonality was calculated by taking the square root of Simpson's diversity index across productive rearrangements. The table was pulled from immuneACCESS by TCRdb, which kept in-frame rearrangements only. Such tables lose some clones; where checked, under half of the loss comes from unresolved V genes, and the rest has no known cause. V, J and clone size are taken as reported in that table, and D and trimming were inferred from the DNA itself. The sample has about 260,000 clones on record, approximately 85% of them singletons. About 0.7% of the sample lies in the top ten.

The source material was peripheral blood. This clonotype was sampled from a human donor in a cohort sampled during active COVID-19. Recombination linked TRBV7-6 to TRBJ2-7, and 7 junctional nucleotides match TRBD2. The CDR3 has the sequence CASSWEGTGRGLTSEQYF. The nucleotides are TGTGCCAGCAGCTGGGAAGGAACTGGGCGGGGACTAACCTCGGAGCAGTACTTC.